This TCR beta chain was profiled in a study of blood T cell repertoires in COVID-19. The data were produced by immunoSEQ multiplex PCR, yet TCRdb's version contains in-frame clones alone and is incomplete. Of about 88,000 clones in the sample, roughly 83% were seen once. This clonotype was obtained from a human donor in a cohort sampled during active COVID-19. Specimen: peripheral blood.

For the CDR3, the DNA is TGTGCCAGCAGCTTTACTGCACAGGGGGCGCGGGGCACTGAAGCTTTCTTT. Protein sequence: CASSFTAQGARGTEAFF. The rearrangement uses TRBV11-2 and TRBJ1-1, with 9 nucleotides matching TRBD1. The J segment lost 4 bases and the V segment lost 3 bases, leaving 12 bases of the junction unmatched. The CDR3 has 17 amino acids. In germline, CDR1 is SGHAT, CDR2 FQNNGV.